This T cell receptor beta chain was obtained from a study of T cell responses to AZD1222 COVID-19 vaccine. Overall study results and limits: Repertoire sampling happened only post peak T cell response.

The ends were cut back, 2 bases at V and 10 bases at J, with 9 bases in the middle. There are 11 residues in the CDR3. The germline V gene encodes CDR1 SGDLS and CDR2 YYNGEE. The data were produced by immunoSEQ multiplex PCR, yet TCRdb's version contains in-frame clones alone and is incomplete. The sample consists of 120,000 or so clones, about 81% of them appearing once. As concerns this clone: Its target is not known.

This receptor was taken from an adult in good health. Sequenced material: peripheral blood, taken on day 0 of AZD1222 vaccination. V and J are TRBV9 and TRBJ1-2; no firm D call. In DNA, the CDR3 is TGTGCCAGCAGCGTCCGGGATATCTACACCTTC. Protein product: CASSVRDIYTF.